This T cell receptor (beta chain) was identified in a study of vaccination and CD4 T cells after COVID-19. Across the whole study: SARS-CoV-2 was confirmed by nasal swab PCR; disease was mild in several, severe in one. Sampling that followed vaccination took place a median approximately 70 days after dose two, within a range of 14 to 241. Study outcomes and limitations: SARS-CoV-2-reactive clonotype medians increased from around 21 to 38, not significantly. Relatively small numbers of convalescent patients were studied, with no early post-infection timepoints included.

The CDR3 is 15 residues long. Unmatched junction bases numbered 9, after V lost 6 bases and J lost 7 bases. Germline CDR1 reads MDHEN; CDR2 reads SYDVKM. With regard to this clonotype: Its antigen is not identified.

One entry per CDR3 protein results from TCRdb running MiXCR on the PCR reads. The table shows approximately 20,000 distinct CDR3 sequences, with around 60% occurring only once. The gene calls are TRBV28 and TRBJ1-6; 7 bases fit TRBD1. Sequencing used CD4+ T cells from blood, obtained before SARS-CoV-2 vaccination. This sequence originates from a human donor who had recovered from COVID-19. The CDR3 here is CASSLTRDRNSPLHF. CDR3 nucleotides: TGTGCCAGCAGCTTGACCCGGGACAGAAATTCACCCCTCCACTTT.